This record concerns one T cell receptor beta chain sequence. This entry belongs to a study of blood T cell repertoires in COVID-19. About the research overall: T cells, B-cell-depleted T cells, or PBMCs provided the cDNA or gDNA that served as material.

Per the study methods: From reference gene primer amplification, estimates of nucleated cell counts were derived. The table came from immunoSEQ multiplex PCR; TCRdb's copy has only in-frame clones and leaves some out. V and J calls and clone size come straight from that table; D and trimming were deduced from the DNA. Among about 74,000 clones listed, roughly 82% were seen once. The origin of this receptor is a human donor in a cohort sampled during active COVID-19. Material for sequencing was peripheral blood.

The CDR3: CASSQRPSGGAGYEQYF. The CDR3 DNA reads as TGCGCCAGCAGCCAACGTCCTAGCGGGGGGGCCGGGTACGAGCAGTACTTC. The genes are TRBV4-1 and TRBJ2-7; 12 nucleotides match TRBD2. The CDR3 is 17 amino acids. Losses at the gene ends were 2 bases for V and 4 bases for J; bases not matched to a gene: 9. Per germline, CDR1 MGHRA and CDR2 YSYEKL.